This T cell receptor (beta chain) comes out of a study of T cells in Graves' hyperthyroidism and ophthalmopathy (dated by TCRdb to 2018 to 2020). Context from the whole study: Peripheral blood was sampled at the time of initial diagnosis, prior to any treatment. Once sampling was done, hyperthyroidism patients were given methimazole at a starting dose of 30 mg daily, whereas ophthalmopathy patients were given high-dose intravenous methylprednisolone. Whether ophthalmopathy could be predicted prospectively was tested in an independent validation cohort made up of 18 hyperthyroidism patients plus 17 patients who later progressed to ophthalmopathy. The paper describes TCR Vbeta CDR3 sequencing of 135 peripheral blood samples, made up of around 41 ophthalmopathy patients, some 76 hyperthyroidism patients and 17 progressor patients. In addition, the study compared T-cell repertoires in thyroid tissue and in blood from about 6 Graves' hyperthyroidism patients. For training and testing, the approximately 92 patients in the discovery cohort were randomly divided in a 7:3 ratio. To identify distinguishing TCR V-J signatures, a discovery cohort of 95 to 100 patients was used, comprising 43 with Graves' ophthalmopathy and approximately 58 with stable Graves' hyperthyroidism.

Amplification of TCR beta CDR3 regions was carried out from RNA transcripts. The TCR CDR3 was subjected to a first round of RT-PCR using the HTBI primer set and the Qiagen OneStep RT-PCR kit. A second multiplex PCR round built the libraries, followed by size selection and purification. Sequencing of the libraries was done on an Illumina HiSeq2000 using paired-end 100 bp reads. Under the source paper's analysis protocol: SOAPnuke was used to process the raw data, with reads discarded if the reads contained adapters or uncalled bases, had a mean Phred below 15, or lacked an exact constant-primer or identifier match. High-quality paired reads were merged with COPE v1.2.5, and unique nucleotide sequences were defined as clonotypes. Clonotypes were aligned to IMGT TRBV, TRBD and TRBJ reference segments using MiTCR v1.1. The analysis included only V-J combinations with a frequency above 0.0001, which together covered approximately 99% of the repertoires. The TCS score was defined as the ratio of F50 (clonal expansion) to E x V (chaos), calculated using BLOSUM62-based TCRdist between CDR3 peptides within each V-J. Welch's t-statistics and random forest reduced 450 to 600 V-J features to 13, which were used in a naive Bayes classifier (R e1071). Thyroid-blood repertoire similarity was quantified with the Morisita-Horn index. The public reads were run again by TCRdb, first through fastp at Q25 and then through MiXCR, and only productive beta chains were kept. Rows with a matching CDR3 protein are joined into one entry that keeps the most common DNA and genes. These V and J calls rely on TCRdb rather than the paper's analysis. Present in this sample are around 800,000 distinct CDR3 sequences, about two fifths of which were seen just once. The ten top clones hold more than 7% of the sample.

Findings and caveats that apply to the study as a whole: Most expanded thyroid clonotypes (frequency above 0.001) were also found in blood, which suggests that blood repertoires may mirror thyroid immune responses. A model built on a 13 V-J signature distinguished ophthalmopathy from stable hyperthyroidism, reaching about 88% sensitivity and about 81% specificity in cross-validation and 80%/75% in testing. During validation, the model predicted progression to ophthalmopathy a median of around six months ahead of onset, with almost 71% sensitivity and less than 85% specificity. No statistical method was used to fix the sample size in advance, and group allocation was not hidden from the investigators.

Stable Graves' hyperthyroidism was defined as no progression to ophthalmopathy during 18 months of follow-up. The hyperthyroidism patients were between 18 and 65 years old and newly diagnosed, with a disease duration of less than 2 months. Exclusion was applied to patients with uncontrolled infections, other autoimmune diseases, pregnancy or lactation. Clinical symptoms, serum thyroxine and TRAb, thyroid ultrasound, and orbital computed tomography formed the basis for the diagnoses. PBMCs were isolated from approximately 10 ml of fresh peripheral blood by Ficoll-Paque density gradient centrifugation. Trizol reagent was used to extract total RNA, and RNA quality was then checked on an Agilent 2100 Bioanalyzer. Trimming leaves V shorter by 3 bases and J shorter by 8 bases, with the junction holding 10 bases beyond the gene matches. Measured from the cysteine to the phenylalanine, the CDR3 is 17 residues long. CDR3 DNA only is kept here, 51 bases in frame from base 1. In the germline V gene (reference sequence), CDR1 corresponds to LNHDA and CDR2 to SQIVND.

Many counts were recorded for this clonotype. Its antigen specificity is not known. Per-nucleotide qualities are absent, and no much larger clonotype sits a single base away. This sequence originates from a man between 18 and 35 years old with Graves' hyperthyroidism. The chain is assembled from TRBV19 and TRBJ1-6; 10 junctional bases match TRBD1. Specimen: blood. The DNA sequence is TGTGCCAGTAGTATGACTGTGTCGGGACAGGGGTATTCACCCCTCCACTTT. It specifies CASSMTVSGQGYSPLHF.